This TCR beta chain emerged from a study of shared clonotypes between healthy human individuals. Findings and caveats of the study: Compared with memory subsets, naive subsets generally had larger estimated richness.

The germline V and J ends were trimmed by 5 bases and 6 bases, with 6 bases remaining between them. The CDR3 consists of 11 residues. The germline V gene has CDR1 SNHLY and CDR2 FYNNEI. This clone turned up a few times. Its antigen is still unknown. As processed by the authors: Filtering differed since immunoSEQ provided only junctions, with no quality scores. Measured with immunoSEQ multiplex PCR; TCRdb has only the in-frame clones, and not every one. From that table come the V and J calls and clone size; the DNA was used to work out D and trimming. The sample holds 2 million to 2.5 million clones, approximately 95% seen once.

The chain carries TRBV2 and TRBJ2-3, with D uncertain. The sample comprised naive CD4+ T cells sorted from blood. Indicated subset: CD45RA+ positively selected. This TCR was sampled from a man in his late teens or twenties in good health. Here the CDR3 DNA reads TGTGCCAGCAGTAGTCGCGATACGCAGTATTTT. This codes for CASSSRDTQYF.